This T cell receptor (beta chain) stems from a study of T cell responses to AZD1222 COVID-19 vaccine (TCRdb year 2021). Looking at the study overall: TCR sequencing covered fewer than 250 trial participants: about 210 given two doses of AZD1222 and 26 given two doses of MenACWY control vaccine. Trial participants were enrolled by age into 18-55, 56-69 and 70-plus year subgroups, with approximately 160, 26 and 62 TCR-sequenced participants respectively. Study-level results and caveats: Conclusions about previously exposed vaccinees are limited because only six or seven AZD1222 recipients were SARS-CoV-2 seropositive at baseline. Nearly half of unique spike-specific TCRs reportedly recognized epitopes outside regions mutated in the B.1.351 and B.1.1.7 variants. The whole spike protein was spanned by vaccine-associated CD4 TCRs, and dominant responses were seen in regions 160-218 and 743-854. The 56-69-year group was small, and its depth increase did not reach significance, likely because of low power. No day 14 peak-response samples were available, so repertoires were characterized only after the peak T cell response. After two AZD1222 doses, both the breadth and the depth of spike-specific TCRs were significantly higher than at day 0 and than in MenACWY recipients. Participants were mostly white British and included more females than males, and it was suggested by the authors that clonal diversity may have been underestimated.

The time point label corresponds to: about 28 days (+/-7) after the second vaccine dose. AZD1222 recipients given second doses at about 4 weeks or at about 12 weeks were pooled, since spike-specific TCR depth and breadth were not found to differ between the two schedules. Samples from vaccinated people were obtained from the UK trials COV001 and COV002, which included a single-blind randomized controlled phase 2/3 trial of AZD1222 (ChAdOx1 nCoV-19) in healthy adults. Trial participant PBMC samples were collected at day 0 and day 28 after the second dose for TCRbeta chain sequencing. The V end loses 9 bases and the J end loses 3 bases, and a stretch of 20 bases separates them. CDR1 and CDR2 (LNHNV, YYDKDF) derive from the germline V gene (reference sequence). The CDR3 holds 15 amino acids from the cysteine to the phenylalanine. Left in the record is the CDR3 DNA by itself, 45 bases read in frame from the first base.

The CDR3 regions of human TCRbeta chains were analyzed by immunosequencing. The authors' pipeline ran thus. TCRs in the repertoires were matched against a reference library of SARS-CoV-2-specific TCRs that had been generated with the MIRA antigen-specificity platform. Breadth was defined as the fraction of unique TCRs that were SARS-CoV-2-associated. Depth was defined as the fraction of total T cells that were SARS-CoV-2-associated. Using the MIRA data, every spike-specific TCR was mapped to the spike region that the TCR reacted to and assigned to either a CD4 or a CD8 class. Log10-transformed breadth and depth values were compared by one-way ANOVA with Sidak's multiple comparisons tests. Imported from immuneACCESS, the table was reduced by TCRdb to in-frame sequences with V and J called. These copies leave out some clones; in studies compared against another copy, an unresolved V gene accounts for under half, and the cause of the remainder is not known. D and trimming come from the DNA, and the V and J calls and clone size come from that table. The sample includes 140,000 or so clones, with approximately 89% observed a single time. Clones ranked in the top ten supply 1.5% to 2% of the sample.

As concerns this clone: Its antigen target is currently unknown. It has no much larger one-base neighbor in the sample; base qualities were not kept.

The rearrangement joined TRBV15 to TRBJ1-2; the best D guess is TRBD1, with 5 bases matching. Sequencing was performed on peripheral blood, taken 28 days after the second AZD1222 dose. The TCR was taken from an adult who received the AZD1222 COVID-19 vaccine. In nucleotide form, the sequence is TGTGCCACAGGGGTCGGGGGAAGGTTTCACTATGGCTACACCTTC. Translated, it gives CATGVGGRFHYGYTF.